These T cell receptor beta chains were read from a single sample in a study of neoadjuvant anti-PD-1 for oral cavity cancer. Here immunoSEQ multiplex PCR was the method, and the copy in TCRdb shows in-frame clones only, minus some. The sample contains around 13,000 clones, 70% to 75% of which appear only once. The input for sequencing was PBMCs, taken after nivolumab (anti-PD-1) treatment. Receptor source: a person aged 40-85 years with oral cavity squamous cell carcinoma. Both conserved end residues are part of each CDR3. A D gene is named only where the DNA matches it firmly. Only some rows state a clone size, as once, few, many or a class for expanded clones.

clone_size	d_call	j_call	v_call	cdr3_aa	cdr3_nt
few	-	TRBJ1-5	TRBV5-5	CASSLEAGPTLNQPQHF	TGTGCCAGCAGCTTGGAGGCAGGGCCCACGTTGAATCAGCCCCAGCATTTT
-	-	TRBJ2-3	TRBV4-2	CASSQGSGVRADTQYF	TGTGCCAGCAGCCAAGGGTCTGGGGTCAGAGCTGATACGCAGTATTTT
-	TRBD2	TRBJ2-3	TRBV5-4	CASSLTSGRARADTQYF	TGTGCCAGCAGCCTGACTAGCGGGAGGGCCAGGGCAGATACGCAGTATTTT
once	-	TRBJ2-5	TRBV6-5	CASSNYRGSQETQYF	TGTGCCAGCAGTAATTACCGGGGATCACAAGAGACCCAGTACTTC
-	-	TRBJ2-2	TRBV6-5	CASSPGGTGELFF	TGTGCCAGCAGCCCAGGCGGCACCGGGGAGCTGTTTTTT
-	-	TRBJ2-3	TRBV2	CATWGLPTDTQYF	TGTGCCACCTGGGGACTTCCCACAGATACGCAGTATTTT
few	TRBD1	TRBJ1-2	TRBV7-3	CASSSDGTGYGYTF	TGTGCCAGCAGCTCGGACGGGACAGGGTATGGCTACACCTTC
-	-	TRBJ2-3	TRBV5-1	CASSWGDGNRADTQYF	TGCGCCAGCAGCTGGGGGGACGGGAACCGGGCAGATACGCAGTATTTT
few	-	TRBJ2-7	TRBV18	CASSDNRRRDEQYF	TGTGCCAGCTCAGACAACCGACGAAGGGACGAGCAGTACTTC
-	TRBD1	TRBJ2-6	TRBV5-1	CASSFSYSGTGASGANVLTF	TGCGCCAGCAGCTTCTCCTACTCCGGGACAGGAGCTTCTGGGGCCAACGTCCTGACTTTC
few	TRBD2	TRBJ2-7	TRBV4-1	CASSQEVGGAHYEQYF	TGCGCCAGCAGCCAAGAAGTCGGGGGGGCCCACTACGAGCAGTACTTC
-	TRBD2	TRBJ2-6	TRBV2	CASQRMGLNFAGANVLTF	TGTGCCAGCCAACGAATGGGACTAAATTTCGCGGGGGCCAACGTCCTGACTTTC
-	-	TRBJ1-4	TRBV27	CASSSDSREKLFF	TGTGCCAGCAGTTCGGACAGCAGAGAAAAACTGTTTTTT
-	TRBD1	TRBJ2-7	TRBV29-1	CSATDGTGLKQYF	TGCAGCGCCACCGACGGGACAGGCTTAAAGCAGTACTTC
few	TRBD2	TRBJ2-1	TRBV27	CASRSGTSGNNEQFF	TGTGCCAGCAGGTCCGGGACTAGCGGGAACAATGAGCAGTTCTTC
-	-	TRBJ2-1	TRBV27	CASSPWGSGGGEQFF	TGTGCCAGCAGTCCCTGGGGCTCAGGGGGGGGTGAGCAGTTCTTC
-	TRBD2	TRBJ2-2	TRBV11-2	CASSSGQWTSYTGELFF	TGTGCCAGCAGCTCGGGACAATGGACTAGCTACACCGGGGAGCTGTTTTTT
-	-	TRBJ2-7	TRBV4-1	CASSQVWHPYEQYF	TGCGCCAGCAGCCAAGTCTGGCACCCCTACGAGCAGTACTTC
-	-	TRBJ2-2	TRBV27	CASRAGRPGELFF	TGTGCCAGCAGGGCGGGGCGCCCAGGGGAGCTGTTTTTT
-	TRBD1	TRBJ2-2	TRBV5-1	CASSFGDRVAGELFF	TGCGCCAGCAGCTTTGGGGACAGGGTAGCCGGGGAGCTGTTTTTT
few	TRBD1	TRBJ1-4	TRBV10-1	CASSDAGTGAEKLFF	TGCGCCAGCAGTGACGCCGGGACAGGGGCTGAAAAACTGTTTTTT
-	-	TRBJ1-1	TRBV6-1	CASSEGGQRTEAFF	TGTGCCAGCAGTGAAGGAGGACAGCGCACTGAAGCTTTCTTT
-	TRBD2	TRBJ2-3	TRBV27	CASSLVGLAVTDTQYF	TGTGCCAGCAGTTTAGTGGGACTAGCGGTCACAGATACGCAGTATTTT
-	TRBD1	TRBJ2-3	TRBV6-1	CASSEGTGHTDTQYF	TGTGCCAGCAGTGAAGGGACAGGGCACACAGATACGCAGTATTTT
-	TRBD2	TRBJ2-2	TRBV25-1	CASSDSGPSGGGELFF	TGTGCCAGCAGTGACTCGGGCCCCTCGGGAGGCGGGGAGCTGTTTTTT
-	-	TRBJ1-1	TRBV6-1	CASTSGILGYTEAFF	TGTGCCAGCACTTCAGGGATTCTGGGGTACACTGAAGCTTTCTTT
-	TRBD2	TRBJ2-1	TRBV30	CAWRKRAGVGDNEQFF	TGTGCCTGGAGGAAAAGAGCGGGAGTGGGGGACAATGAGCAGTTCTTC
-	TRBD1	TRBJ1-2	TRBV28	CASSLGQGATTF	TGTGCCAGCAGTTTGGGACAGGGGGCTACTACCTTC
-	-	TRBJ1-1	TRBV2	CASSVDSKGTEAFF	TGTGCCAGCAGTGTTGACTCCAAGGGGACTGAAGCTTTCTTT
-	-	TRBJ1-4	TRBV2	CASSPIQVKEKLFF	TGTGCCAGCAGCCCCATACAGGTTAAGGAAAAACTGTTTTTT
-	-	TRBJ2-7	TRBV10-3	CAIGDSGVSYEQYF	TGTGCCATCGGAGATAGCGGAGTAAGCTACGAGCAGTACTTC
-	TRBD2	TRBJ2-3	TRBV2	CAVAGGLLYTDTQYF	TGTGCCGTCGCGGGGGGGCTCCTTTACACAGATACGCAGTATTTT
-	TRBD1	TRBJ2-7	TRBV6-1	CASSVITGAPEQYF	TGTGCCAGCAGTGTCATAACAGGGGCCCCCGAGCAGTACTTC
-	-	TRBJ2-5	TRBV19	CASSITRGETQYF	TGTGCCAGTAGTATTACCAGGGGAGAGACCCAGTACTTC
-	-	TRBJ1-2	TRBV19	CASSEGLGGGYTF	TGTGCCAGTTCTGAAGGCTTGGGCGGAGGCTACACCTTC
-	-	TRBJ2-2	TRBV2	CASSEAGGRRNTGELFF	TGTGCCAGCAGTGAAGCGGGTGGAAGGCGGAACACCGGGGAGCTGTTTTTT
-	-	TRBJ2-7	TRBV2	CASRAEAGGYEQYF	TGTGCCAGCAGGGCGGAGGCAGGGGGGTACGAGCAGTACTTC
-	TRBD1	TRBJ1-2	TRBV19	CASSRQGGDYGYTF	TGTGCCAGTAGCCGACAGGGTGGGGACTATGGCTACACCTTC
-	-	TRBJ2-2	TRBV6-5	CASSYPATGNTGELFF	TGTGCCAGCAGTTACCCGGCGACAGGGAACACCGGGGAGCTGTTTTTT
few	-	TRBJ1-1	TRBV7-9	CASSIMTGNTEAFF	TGTGCCAGCAGCATTATGACAGGGAACACTGAAGCTTTCTTT
-	-	TRBJ1-3	TRBV4-1	CASSQGGIPGNTIYF	TGCGCCAGCAGCCAAGGGGGTATTCCTGGAAACACCATATATTTT
once	-	TRBJ1-5	TRBV6-1	CASTGDNQPQHF	TGTGCCAGCACAGGGGACAATCAGCCCCAGCATTTT
-	TRBD2	TRBJ2-7	TRBV9	CASSVGSTSAVEQYF	TGTGCCAGCAGCGTAGGTAGTACTAGCGCGGTGGAGCAGTACTTC
-	TRBD2	TRBJ2-2	TRBV9	CASSVAWTSGTGELFF	TGTGCCAGCAGCGTAGCTTGGACTAGCGGCACCGGGGAGCTGTTTTTT
-	TRBD2	TRBJ2-7	TRBV6-1	CASSEMGLAGLGPYEQYF	TGTGCCAGCAGTGAAATGGGACTAGCGGGATTAGGTCCCTACGAGCAGTACTTC
-	-	TRBJ2-3	TRBV6-5	CASSARSDTQYF	TGTGCCAGCAGTGCTAGATCAGATACGCAGTATTTT